This T cell receptor beta chain comes out of a study of control samples from healthy donors and cancer patients. TCRdb keeps only in-frame clones here, not all; method: immunoSEQ multiplex PCR. The table records 15,000 or so clones, just under 95% of them present only once. V was cut by 2 bases and J by 10 bases, with 17 bases left in between. Germline CDR1 and CDR2: MNHNS and SASEGT. The CDR3 consists of 14 residues. This clonotype originated in a man older than 75 with lung cancer. The rearrangement uses TRBV6-1 and TRBJ1-1; D gene uncertain. Sequencing was done on a sample of PBMCs. The CDR3 nucleotides read TGTGCCAGCAGTGAAAACGAAGGTTGGCAAGGAGCTTTCTTT. Protein: CASSENEGWQGAFF.